The TCR beta chain described here comes from a study of control samples from healthy donors and cancer patients. The V gene's germline CDR1 is LGHDT and CDR2 YNNKEL (reference sequence). The trim removed 0 bases at V and 7 bases at J, leaving 2 bases unmatched. CDR3 length: 15 residues. The protocol was immunoSEQ multiplex PCR, while the TCRdb copy is restricted to in-frame clones and leaves out a portion. The sample includes more than 95,000 clones, nearly 95% seen only once; the top ten take about 2.5%. This chain connects TRBV3-1 (or the pseudogene TRBV3-2) to TRBJ2-1; 11 nucleotides line up with TRBD2. The sample was blood. This TCR was sampled from a man aged 25 to 40 in good health. CDR3: CASSQELAGDNEQFF. DNA for the CDR3: TGTGCCAGCAGCCAAGAACTAGCGGGGGATAATGAGCAGTTCTTC.